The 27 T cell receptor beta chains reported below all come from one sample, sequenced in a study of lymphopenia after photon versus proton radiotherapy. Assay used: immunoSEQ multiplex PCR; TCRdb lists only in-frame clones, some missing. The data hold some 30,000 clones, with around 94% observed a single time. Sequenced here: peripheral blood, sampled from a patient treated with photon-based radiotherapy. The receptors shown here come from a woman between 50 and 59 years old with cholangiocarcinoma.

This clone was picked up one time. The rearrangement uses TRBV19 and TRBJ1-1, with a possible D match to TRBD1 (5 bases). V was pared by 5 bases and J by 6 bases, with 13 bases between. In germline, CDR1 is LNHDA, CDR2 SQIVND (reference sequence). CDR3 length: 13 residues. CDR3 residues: CASSPQGLSEAFF. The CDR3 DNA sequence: TGTGCCAGTAGTCCCCAGGGTTTGTCTGAAGCTTTCTTT.

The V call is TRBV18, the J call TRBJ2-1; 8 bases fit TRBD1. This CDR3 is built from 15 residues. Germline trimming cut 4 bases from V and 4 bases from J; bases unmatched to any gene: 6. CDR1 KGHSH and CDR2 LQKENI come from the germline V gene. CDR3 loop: CASSRQGTLYNEQFF. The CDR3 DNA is TGTGCCAGCTCACGACAGGGGACTCTATACAATGAGCAGTTCTTC.

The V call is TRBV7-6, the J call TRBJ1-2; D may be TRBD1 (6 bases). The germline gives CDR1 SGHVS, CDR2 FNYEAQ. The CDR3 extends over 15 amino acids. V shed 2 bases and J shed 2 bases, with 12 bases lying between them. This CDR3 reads CASSLTPGANYGYTF. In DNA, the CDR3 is TGTGCCAGCAGCTTAACCCCGGGGGCCAACTATGGCTACACCTTC.

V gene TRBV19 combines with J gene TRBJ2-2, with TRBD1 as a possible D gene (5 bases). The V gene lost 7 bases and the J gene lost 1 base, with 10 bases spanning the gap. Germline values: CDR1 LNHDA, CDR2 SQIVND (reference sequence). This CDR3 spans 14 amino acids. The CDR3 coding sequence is TGTGCCAGTACGGGCAGGGAGAACACCGGGGAGCTGTTTTTT. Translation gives CASTGRENTGELFF.

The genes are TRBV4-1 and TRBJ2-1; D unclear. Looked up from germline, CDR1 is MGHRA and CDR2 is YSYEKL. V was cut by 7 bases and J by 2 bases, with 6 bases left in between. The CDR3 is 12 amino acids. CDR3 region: CASTGPYNEQFF. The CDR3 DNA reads TGCGCCAGCACCGGGCCCTACAATGAGCAGTTCTTC.

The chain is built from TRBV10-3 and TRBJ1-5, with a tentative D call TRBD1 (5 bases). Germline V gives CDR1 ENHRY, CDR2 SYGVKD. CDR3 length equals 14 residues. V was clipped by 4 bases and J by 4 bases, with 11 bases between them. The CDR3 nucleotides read TGTGCCATCAGTGCCGACAGCCTTAATCAGCCCCAGCATTTT. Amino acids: CAISADSLNQPQHF.

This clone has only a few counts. The CDR3 here is CASSLGIGAFDYGYTF. CDR3 in DNA: TGTGCCAGCAGCTTGGGGATAGGGGCGTTTGACTATGGCTACACCTTC. The rearrangement uses TRBV5-6 and TRBJ1-2; maybe TRBD1 (5 bases). The CDR3 is 16 amino acids. CDR1 and CDR2 (germline): SGHDT, YYEEEE. Trimming stripped 0 bases from V and 3 bases from J, with 15 bases between.

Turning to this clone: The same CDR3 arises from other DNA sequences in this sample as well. The CDR3 sequence is CASTRGRGAQVTGELFF. In DNA form, the CDR3 reads TGTGCCAGCACCCGAGGGCGGGGGGCGCAAGTCACCGGGGAGCTGTTTTTT. V usage is TRBV5-6 and J usage is TRBJ2-2; the match to TRBD2 covers 8 bases. CDR1 is SGHDT and CDR2 is YYEEEE in the germline V gene. J was trimmed by 4 bases and V by 6 bases; bases with no gene match: 14. This CDR3 contains 17 residues.

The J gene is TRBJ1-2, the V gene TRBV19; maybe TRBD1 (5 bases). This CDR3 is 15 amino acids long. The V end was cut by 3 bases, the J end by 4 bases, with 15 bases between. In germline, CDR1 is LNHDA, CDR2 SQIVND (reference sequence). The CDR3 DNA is TGTGCCAGTAGTATTGACAGCCTGCTATCCTATGGCTACACCTTC. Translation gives CASSIDSLLSYGYTF.

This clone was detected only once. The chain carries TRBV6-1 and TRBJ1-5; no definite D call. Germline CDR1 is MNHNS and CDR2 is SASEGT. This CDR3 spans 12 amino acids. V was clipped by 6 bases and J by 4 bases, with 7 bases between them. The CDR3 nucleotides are TGTGCCAGCAGGAGGCCAAATCAGCCCCAGCATTTT. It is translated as CASRRPNQPQHF.

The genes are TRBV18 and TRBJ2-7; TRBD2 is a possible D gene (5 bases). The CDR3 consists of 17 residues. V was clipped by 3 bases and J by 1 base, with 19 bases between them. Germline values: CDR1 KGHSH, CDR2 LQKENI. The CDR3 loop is CASSPNPSAGGSYEQYF. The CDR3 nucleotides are TGTGCCAGCTCACCGAACCCGTCGGCCGGCGGGTCCTACGAGCAGTACTTC.

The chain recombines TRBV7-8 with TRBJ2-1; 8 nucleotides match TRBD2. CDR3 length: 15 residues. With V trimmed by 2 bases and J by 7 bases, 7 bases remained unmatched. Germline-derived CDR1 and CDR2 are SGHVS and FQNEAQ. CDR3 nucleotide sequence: TGTGCCAGCAGCTTAAGCGGGGGTATGAGAAATGAGCAGTTCTTC. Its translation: CASSLSGGMRNEQFF. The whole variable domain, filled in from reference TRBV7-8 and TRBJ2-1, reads GAGVSQSPRYKVAKRGQDVALRCDPISGHVSLFWYQQALGQGPEFLTYFQNEAQLDKSGLPSDRFFAERPEGSVSTLKIQRTQQEDSAVYLCASSLSGGMRNEQFFGPGTRLTVL.

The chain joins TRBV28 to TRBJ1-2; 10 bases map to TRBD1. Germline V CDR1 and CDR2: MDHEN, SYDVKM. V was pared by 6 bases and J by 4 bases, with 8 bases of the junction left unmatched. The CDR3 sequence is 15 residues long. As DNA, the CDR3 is TGTGCCAGCAGGCGACCGGGACAGGGGCTCTATGGCTACACCTTC. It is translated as CASRRPGQGLYGYTF.

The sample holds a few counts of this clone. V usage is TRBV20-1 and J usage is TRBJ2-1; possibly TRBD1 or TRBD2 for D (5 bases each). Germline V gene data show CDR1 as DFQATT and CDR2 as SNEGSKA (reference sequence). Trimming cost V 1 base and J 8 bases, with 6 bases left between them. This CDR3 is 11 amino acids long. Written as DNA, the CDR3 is TGCAGTGCTAGAGGAGGGGATGAGCAGTTCTTC. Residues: CSARGGDEQFF.

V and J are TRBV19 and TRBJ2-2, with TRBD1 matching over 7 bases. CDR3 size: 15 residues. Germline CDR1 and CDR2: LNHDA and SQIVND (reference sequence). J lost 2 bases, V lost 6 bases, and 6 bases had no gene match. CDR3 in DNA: TGTGCCAGTAGGCAAGACAGGGTTAACACCGGGGAGCTGTTTTTT. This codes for CASRQDRVNTGELFF.

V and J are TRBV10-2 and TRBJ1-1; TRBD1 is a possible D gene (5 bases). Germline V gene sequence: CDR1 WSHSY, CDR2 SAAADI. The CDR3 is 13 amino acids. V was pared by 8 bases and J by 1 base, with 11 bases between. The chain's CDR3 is CASGSGGNTEAFF. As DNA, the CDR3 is TGCGCCAGCGGCTCGGGGGGGAACACTGAAGCTTTCTTT.

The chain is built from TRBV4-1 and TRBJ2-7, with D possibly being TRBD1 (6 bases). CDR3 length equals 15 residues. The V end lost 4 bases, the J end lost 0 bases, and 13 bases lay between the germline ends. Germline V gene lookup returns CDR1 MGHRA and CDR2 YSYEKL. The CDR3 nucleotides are TGCGCCAGCAGCCCCCTTGGACAGAGCTCCTACGAGCAGTACTTC. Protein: CASSPLGQSSYEQYF.

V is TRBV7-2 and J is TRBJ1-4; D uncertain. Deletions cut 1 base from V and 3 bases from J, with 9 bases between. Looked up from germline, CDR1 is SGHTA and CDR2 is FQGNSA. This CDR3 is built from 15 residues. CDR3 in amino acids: CASSLVAGPNEKLFF. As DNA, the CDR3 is TGTGCCAGCAGCTTAGTGGCAGGTCCTAATGAAAAACTGTTTTTT.

The DNA of the CDR3 is TGTGCCAGCAGTAATACCTATAATGAAAAACTGTTTTTT. Its translation: CASSNTYNEKLFF. The V call is TRBV25-1, the J call TRBJ1-4; D is uncertain. V was cut by 5 bases and J by 4 bases, with 8 bases left in between. Germline CDR1 MGHDK, CDR2 SYGVNS. The length of the CDR3 is 13 residues.

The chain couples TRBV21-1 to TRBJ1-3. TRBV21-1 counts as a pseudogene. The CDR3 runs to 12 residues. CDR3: CASSRGGNTIYF. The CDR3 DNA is TGTGCCAGCAGCAGGGGTGGAAACACCATATATTTT.

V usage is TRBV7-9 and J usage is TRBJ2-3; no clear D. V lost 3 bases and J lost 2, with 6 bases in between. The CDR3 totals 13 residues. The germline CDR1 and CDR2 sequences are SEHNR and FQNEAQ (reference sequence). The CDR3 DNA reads TGTGCCAGCAGCTTTATTACCACAGATACGCAGTATTTT. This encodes CASSFITTDTQYF.

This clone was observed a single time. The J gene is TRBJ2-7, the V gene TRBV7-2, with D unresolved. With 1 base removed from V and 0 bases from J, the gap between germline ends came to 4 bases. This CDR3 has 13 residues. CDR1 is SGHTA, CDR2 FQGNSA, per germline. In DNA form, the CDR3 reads TGTGCCAGCAGCTTAGACCCCTCCTACGAGCAGTACTTC. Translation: CASSLDPSYEQYF.

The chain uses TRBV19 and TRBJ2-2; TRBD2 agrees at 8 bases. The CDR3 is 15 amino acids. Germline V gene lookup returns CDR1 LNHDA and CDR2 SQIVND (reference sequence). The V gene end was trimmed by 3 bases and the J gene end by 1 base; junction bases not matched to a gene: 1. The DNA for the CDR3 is TGTGCCAGTAGTATGGCGGGGGGGAACACCGGGGAGCTGTTTTTT. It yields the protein CASSMAGGNTGELFF. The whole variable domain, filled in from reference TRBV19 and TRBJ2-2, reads DGGITQSPKYLFRKEGQNVTLSCEQNLNHDAMYWYRQDPGQGLRLIYYSQIVNDFQKGDIAEGYSVSREKKESFPLTVTSAQKNPTAFYLCASSMAGGNTGELFFGEGSRLTVL.

CDR3 nucleotides: TGCAGCGTTGCTGATGGGTTCTTGGGCCTGAACACTGAAGCTTTCTTT. It codes for CSVADGFLGLNTEAFF. The chain is built from TRBV29-1 and TRBJ1-1; no clear D. With 4 bases removed from V and 0 bases from J, the gap between germline ends came to 18 bases. Germline-derived CDR1 and CDR2 are SQVTM and ANQGSEA. CDR3 length equals 16 residues.

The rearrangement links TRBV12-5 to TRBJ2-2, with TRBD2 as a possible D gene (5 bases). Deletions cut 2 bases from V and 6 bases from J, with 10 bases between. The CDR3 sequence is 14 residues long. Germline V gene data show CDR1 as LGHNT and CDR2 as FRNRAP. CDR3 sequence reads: CASGLSGVAGELFF. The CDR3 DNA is TGTGCTAGTGGTTTGTCCGGGGTGGCCGGGGAGCTGTTTTTT. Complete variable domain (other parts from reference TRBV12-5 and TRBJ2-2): DARVTQTPRHKVTEMGQEVTMRCQPILGHNTVFWYRQTMMQGLELLAYFRNRAPLDDSGMPKDRFSAEMPDATLATLKIQPSEPRDSAVYFCASGLSGVAGELFFGEGSRLTVL.

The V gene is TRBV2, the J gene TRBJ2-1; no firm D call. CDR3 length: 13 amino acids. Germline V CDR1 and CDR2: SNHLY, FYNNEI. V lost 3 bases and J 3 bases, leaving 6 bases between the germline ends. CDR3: CASSDAYYNEQFF. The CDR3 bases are TGTGCCAGCAGTGACGCCTACTACAATGAGCAGTTCTTC.

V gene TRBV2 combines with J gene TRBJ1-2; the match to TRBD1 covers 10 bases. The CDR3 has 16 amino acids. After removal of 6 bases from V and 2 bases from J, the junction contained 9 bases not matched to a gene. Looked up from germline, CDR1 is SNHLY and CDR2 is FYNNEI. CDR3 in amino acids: CASSFGTGAANYGYTF. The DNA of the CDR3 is TGTGCCAGCAGCTTCGGGACAGGGGCGGCCAACTATGGCTACACCTTC.